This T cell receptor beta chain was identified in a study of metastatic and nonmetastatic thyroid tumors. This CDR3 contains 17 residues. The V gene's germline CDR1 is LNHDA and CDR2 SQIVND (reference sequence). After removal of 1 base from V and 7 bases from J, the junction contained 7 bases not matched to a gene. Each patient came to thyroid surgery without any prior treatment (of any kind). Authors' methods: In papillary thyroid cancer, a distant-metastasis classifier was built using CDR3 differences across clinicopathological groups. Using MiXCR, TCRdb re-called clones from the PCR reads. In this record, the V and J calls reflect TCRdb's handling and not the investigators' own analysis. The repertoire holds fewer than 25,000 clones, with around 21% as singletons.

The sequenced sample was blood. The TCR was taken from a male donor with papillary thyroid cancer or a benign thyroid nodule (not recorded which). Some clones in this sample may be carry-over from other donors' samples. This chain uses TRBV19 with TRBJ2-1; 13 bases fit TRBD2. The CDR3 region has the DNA TGTGCCAGTAGTATAGTAGCGTCGACTAGCGGGAGGAATGAGCAGTTCTTC. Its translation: CASSIVASTSGRNEQFF. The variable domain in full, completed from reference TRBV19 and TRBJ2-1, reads DGGITQSPKYLFRKEGQNVTLSCEQNLNHDAMYWYRQDPGQGLRLIYYSQIVNDFQKGDIAEGYSVSREKKESFPLTVTSAQKNPTAFYLCASSIVASTSGRNEQFFGPGTRLTVL.